This TCR beta chain is from a study of CD8 T cells in Susac syndrome. RNA amounts of roughly 0.5 to 1 ug underwent reverse transcription with random hexamers. TCRdb fed the immunoSEQ multiplex PCR reads into MiXCR, producing one record per CDR3 protein. The table has about 190,000 distinct CDR3 sequences, roughly 91% seen once. On this clonotype: What it recognizes is unknown.

Blood CD8+ and CD4+ T cells underwent high-throughput TCR beta sequencing. Regarding the study as a whole: The TCR sequencing and HLA analysis in the study involved a relatively small number of individuals, as the study acknowledged.

The CDR3 spans 20 residues. Germline assignment: CDR1 LGHNA and CDR2 YNFKEQ. Trimming removed 0 bases from V and 0 bases from J, with 18 bases in between. Material: CD4+ T cells from PBMCs. The V gene is TRBV4-2, the J gene TRBJ1-6; D is undetermined. This TCR was recovered from a human donor with Susac syndrome. The DNA of the CDR3 is TGTGCCAGCAGCCAAGAAGGCGTGGGAGGTCAGAGCTCCTATAATTCACCCCTCCACTTT. Translation: CASSQEGVGGQSSYNSPLHF.